The next 2 T cell receptor beta chains were all read from a single sample in a study of CD8 T cells in Susac syndrome. The RNA input was about 0.5 to 1 ug, and it was reverse transcribed with random hexamers. TCRdb processed the immunoSEQ multiplex PCR reads anew with MiXCR; each CDR3 protein has one entry. Here the sample spans around 170,000 distinct CDR3 sequences, 90% to 96% being singletons. Sequenced material: CD4+ T cells from PBMCs. The receptor source for this set is a human donor with Susac syndrome.

The chain uses TRBV18 and TRBJ2-7, with 10 bases matching TRBD1. The V gene's germline CDR1 is KGHSH and CDR2 LQKENI. The CDR3 length is 14 residues. V lost 5 bases to trimming and J lost 6 bases; unmatched junction nucleotides: 7. CDR3 nucleotides: TGTGCCAGCTCATTAGACAGGGGGCCGACCGAGCAGTACTTC. This sequence encodes CASSLDRGPTEQYF.

This chain connects TRBV10-3 to TRBJ1-5; 9 bases match TRBD1. This CDR3 is 14 amino acids long. Per germline, CDR1 ENHRY and CDR2 SYGVKD. Unmatched junction bases numbered 6, after V lost 6 bases and J lost 6 bases. The CDR3 here is CAISPGQGGQPQHF. The DNA for the CDR3 is TGTGCCATCAGCCCGGGACAGGGAGGTCAGCCCCAGCATTTT.